This TCR beta chain was observed in a study of vaccination and CD4 T cells after COVID-19. Study background: Stimulation of the cells used overlapping spike peptide pools from SARS-CoV-2 and from the common cold coronaviruses HCoV-NL63, HCoV-OC43 and HCoV-229E.

Documented time point: late sampling 161 to 241 days after vaccination in a few convalescent patients. Treatment denoted: approximately 9-day PBMC culture with coronavirus spike peptide pools or control peptides (ViraFEST assay). There are a few counts of this clonotype. The antigen remains unidentified. Germline V CDR1 and CDR2: SGHVS, FQNEAQ. CDR3 length: 14 amino acids. Trimming removed 4 bases at V and 6 bases at J, with 14 bases between. Study results and limitations: For convalescent patients, a median about 90% of reactive clones surfaced exclusively after vaccination.

The study sequenced cultured CD4+ T cell DNA using the Oncomine TCR Beta short-read assay. TCRdb itself ran the PCR reads through MiXCR, one entry per CDR3 protein. The sample yields around 16,000 distinct CDR3 sequences, approximately 50% seen once. This TCR was sampled from a human donor who had recovered from COVID-19. Sequencing was performed on CD4+ T cells from blood, cultured in vitro, taken about 7 months after SARS-CoV-2 vaccination. The V and J genes are TRBV7-8 and TRBJ2-3, with D possibly being TRBD2 (5 bases). The chain's CDR3 is CASSSRTPSDTQYF. The CDR3 nucleotides read TGTGCCAGCAGCTCTCGGACTCCATCGGATACGCAGTATTTT.